Listed below are T cell receptor beta chains from one sample, sequenced in a study of shared clonotypes between healthy human individuals. The assay was immunoSEQ multiplex PCR, and TCRdb's table has in-frame clones only and misses some. The sample has roughly 2.2 million clones; less than 95% are singletons. Sample: naive CD4+ T cells from PBMCs. All receptors derive from a man aged 18-30 years in good health. Some clones in this sample may be carry-over from other donors' samples. The CDR3 runs from the conserved cysteine through the conserved F or W. The D gene is left open where the match is weak. The size entry is marked missing in some rows and otherwise reads once, few, many or a size class.

TRBJ2-7	TRBD2	TRBV5-1	-	CASSLLLGLAGIESSYEQYF	TGCGCCAGCAGCTTGCTACTTGGGCTAGCGGGGATAGAAAGCTCCTACGAGCAGTACTTC
TRBJ1-1	-	TRBV6-6	-	CASTTRAAGRSEAFF	TGTGCCAGCACTACCAGGGCGGCCGGACGTTCTGAAGCTTTCTTT
TRBJ2-5	TRBD1	TRBV5-1	-	CASSLGTGVKGETQYF	TGCGCCAGCAGCCTCGGGACAGGGGTTAAGGGAGAGACCCAGTACTTC
TRBJ2-2	TRBD2	TRBV11-2	-	CASRPLAGASNTGELFF	TGTGCCAGCAGGCCACTAGCGGGGGCCTCGAACACCGGGGAGCTGTTTTTT
TRBJ1-4	-	TRBV19	-	CASKWRGSNEKLFF	TGTGCCAGTAAATGGAGGGGATCTAATGAAAAACTGTTTTTT
TRBJ2-7	-	TRBV11-3	-	CASSLHWREAYEQYF	TGTGCCAGCAGCTTACACTGGCGGGAAGCCTACGAGCAGTACTTC
TRBJ2-7	TRBD2	TRBV6-6	-	CATGRTSGDYEQYF	TGTGCCACCGGAAGGACTAGCGGGGACTACGAGCAGTACTTC
TRBJ2-7	TRBD2	TRBV18	-	CASSPLAGGEQYF	TGTGCCAGCTCACCACTCGCGGGAGGCGAGCAGTACTTC
TRBJ1-5	-	TRBV9	-	CASSVARPTRPPSDQPQHF	TGTGCCAGCAGCGTAGCGAGACCAACACGGCCTCCAAGTGATCAGCCCCAGCATTTT
TRBJ2-7	-	TRBV19	-	CASSIRDHEQYF	TGTGCCAGTAGTATAAGGGACCACGAGCAGTACTTC
TRBJ1-5	-	TRBV10-3	-	CAISLSHQPQHF	TGTGCCATCAGCTTATCCCATCAGCCCCAGCATTTT
TRBJ2-2	-	TRBV9	-	CASSVRRGLNTGELFF	TGTGCCAGCAGCGTAAGGCGCGGTCTGAACACCGGGGAGCTGTTTTTT
TRBJ1-6	-	TRBV27	-	CASSLRGIDSPLHF	TGTGCCAGCAGTTTACGAGGGATCGACTCACCCCTCCACTTT
TRBJ2-5	-	TRBV6-7	-	CASSTRGRSETQYF	TGTGCCAGCAGTACTCGTGGCAGATCAGAGACCCAGTACTTC
TRBJ1-4	-	TRBV18	-	CASSPVSEKLFF	TGTGCCAGCTCACCTGTGAGTGAAAAACTGTTTTTT
TRBJ2-5	-	TRBV2	-	CASSTESGTQYF	TGTGCCAGCAGTACGGAGTCGGGGACCCAGTACTTC
TRBJ2-1	TRBD2	TRBV30	-	CAWRGLVYNEQFF	TGTGCCTGGAGAGGACTAGTCTACAATGAGCAGTTCTTC
TRBJ2-7	-	TRBV28	-	CASIPGGGRGVYEQYF	TGTGCCAGCATCCCAGGGGGCGGGAGAGGTGTTTACGAGCAGTACTTC
TRBJ2-2	-	TRBV18	-	CASSPRSTGELFF	TGTGCCAGCTCACCACGAAGCACCGGGGAGCTGTTTTTT
TRBJ2-7	TRBD2	TRBV28	-	CASSSPGGSTYEQYF	TGTGCCAGCAGTTCCCCGGGGGGGTCTACCTACGAGCAGTACTTC
TRBJ2-1	TRBD2	TRBV6-6	-	CASSLSGDEQFF	TGTGCCAGCAGTCTTAGCGGGGATGAGCAGTTCTTC
TRBJ1-6	-	TRBV27	-	CASSSYPVPRDKRSPLHF	TGTGCCAGCAGTTCCTACCCCGTTCCCCGGGACAAAAGGTCACCCCTCCACTTT
TRBJ1-2	TRBD1	TRBV30	-	CACRPGQGLNYGYTF	TGTGCCTGTCGACCGGGACAGGGCCTTAACTATGGCTACACCTTC
TRBJ2-2	-	TRBV28	once	CASIPSGLGQMNTGELFF	TGTGCCAGCATACCCTCGGGTCTTGGACAGATGAACACCGGGGAGCTGTTTTTT
TRBJ2-1	TRBD2	TRBV2	-	CASRVTTSGRESNEQFF	TGTGCCAGCAGGGTAACGACTAGCGGGAGAGAGTCAAATGAGCAGTTCTTC
TRBJ2-1	TRBD1	TRBV11-2	-	CASSWPGQGLKFF	TGTGCCAGCAGCTGGCCGGGACAGGGGTTAAAGTTCTTC
TRBJ1-1	-	TRBV11-3	-	CASSFGGTEAFF	TGTGCCAGCAGCTTTGGGGGCACTGAAGCTTTCTTT
TRBJ1-4	-	TRBV30	-	CAWDDRFGEKLFF	TGTGCCTGGGACGACAGGTTCGGTGAAAAACTGTTTTTT
TRBJ1-5	-	TRBV18	-	CASSADRHQPQHF	TGTGCCAGCTCCGCTGACAGGCATCAGCCCCAGCATTTT
TRBJ1-4	-	TRBV5-1	-	CASRVGRRNEKLFF	TGCGCCAGCAGAGTGGGTCGGAGGAATGAAAAACTGTTTTTT
TRBJ2-3	TRBD2	TRBV5-1	-	CASSLALTGGVPDTQYF	TGCGCCAGCAGCTTGGCCCTGACGGGAGGGGTGCCAGATACGCAGTATTTT
TRBJ1-2	-	TRBV2	once	CATGSRGLIYGYTF	TGTGCCACCGGTAGTCGGGGCCTGATTTATGGCTACACCTTC
TRBJ2-7	-	TRBV19	few	CASSTRTFYEQYF	TGTGCCAGTAGTACTCGGACTTTCTACGAGCAGTACTTC
TRBJ2-3	-	TRBV5-1	-	CASSLGTPGTDTQYF	TGCGCCAGCAGCCTCGGGACACCCGGCACAGATACGCAGTATTTT
TRBJ2-3	-	TRBV5-1	-	CASRKSSGTDTQYF	TGCGCCAGCAGAAAATCTAGCGGCACAGATACGCAGTATTTT
TRBJ1-4	-	TRBV7-7	-	CASSPGPTNEKLFF	TGTGCCAGCAGCCCGGGGCCAACTAATGAAAAACTGTTTTTT
TRBJ1-6	-	TRBV5-1	-	CASSAGARGVSGSPLHF	TGCGCCAGCAGCGCAGGAGCTAGGGGCGTTAGTGGTTCACCCCTCCACTTT
TRBJ2-5	TRBD2	TRBV4-1	-	CASSPGEGYQETQYF	TGCGCCAGCAGCCCGGGGGAGGGGTACCAAGAGACCCAGTACTTC
TRBJ1-5	-	TRBV21-1	-	CASSKRARDQPQHF	TGTGCCAGCAGCAAAAGGGCAAGGGATCAGCCCCAGCATTTT
TRBJ2-3	TRBD2	TRBV7-2	-	CASSRRGTSVSDTQYF	TGTGCCAGCAGCCGTAGGGGGACTAGTGTATCAGATACGCAGTATTTT
TRBJ2-7	-	TRBV6-1	-	CASSEGYEQYF	TGTGCCAGCAGTGAGGGTTACGAGCAGTACTTC
TRBJ2-3	TRBD2	TRBV29-1	-	CSVSGTTVSTDTQYF	TGCAGCGTTAGCGGGACTACCGTTAGCACAGATACGCAGTATTTT
TRBJ2-7	-	TRBV15	-	CATSLFGDEQYF	TGTGCCACCAGCCTGTTTGGAGACGAGCAGTACTTC
TRBJ2-1	TRBD2	TRBV29-1	-	CSVEGLAGYNEQFF	TGCAGCGTTGAAGGACTAGCGGGCTACAATGAGCAGTTCTTC
TRBJ2-4	-	TRBV11-2	-	CASSDVLLLNIQYF	TGTGCCAGCAGCGACGTTCTTCTTTTAAACATTCAGTACTTC
TRBJ2-5	TRBD2	TRBV14	-	CASSQEYGRARETQYF	TGTGCCAGCAGCCAAGAATACGGGAGGGCCAGGGAGACCCAGTACTTC
TRBJ2-1	TRBD2	TRBV7-2	-	CASSKGTSYEQFF	TGTGCCAGCAGCAAAGGGACTAGCTATGAGCAGTTCTTC
TRBJ1-1	TRBD1	TRBV19	-	CASSRDRGQIELAFF	TGTGCCAGTAGTCGGGACAGGGGCCAAATCGAGCTAGCTTTCTTT
TRBJ1-2	-	TRBV29-1	-	CSVEDATRTF	TGCAGCGTTGAGGACGCCACTCGCACCTTC
TRBJ2-7	TRBD2	TRBV2	-	CARRLAGIHEQYF	TGTGCCAGGCGACTAGCGGGAATCCACGAGCAGTACTTC
TRBJ2-1	-	TRBV7-9	-	CASSPTGLANEQFF	TGTGCCAGCAGCCCCACGGGCCTAGCGAATGAGCAGTTCTTC
TRBJ2-1	-	TRBV6-5	-	CASSLLGVVAYNEQFF	TGTGCCAGCAGTTTACTGGGGGTGGTAGCCTACAATGAGCAGTTCTTC
TRBJ2-7	TRBD2	TRBV4-2	-	CASSQGASGRFYEQYF	TGTGCCAGCAGCCAGGGGGCAAGCGGGAGGTTCTACGAGCAGTACTTC
TRBJ2-2	-	TRBV2	-	CASKLLASGTGELFF	TGTGCCAGCAAGCTGCTAGCTTCCGGCACCGGGGAGCTGTTTTTT
TRBJ2-3	-	TRBV11-2	-	CASSLPLYSADTQYF	TGTGCCAGCAGCTTACCTCTCTATAGCGCAGATACGCAGTATTTT
TRBJ2-3	-	TRBV6-1	-	CASLSSSTDTQYF	TGTGCCAGCCTATCTAGCAGCACAGATACGCAGTATTTT
TRBJ2-7	TRBD2	TRBV5-1	-	CASSWESGTVIQSSYEQYF	TGCGCCAGCAGCTGGGAAAGCGGGACCGTCATTCAGAGCTCCTACGAGCAGTACTTC
TRBJ1-6	-	TRBV27	once	CASSLGQIHSPLHF	TGTGCCAGCTCCTTGGGGCAGATTCATTCACCCCTCCACTTT
TRBJ2-5	TRBD2	TRBV18	-	CASSPFLAGGSETQYF	TGTGCCAGCTCACCATTCTTGGCGGGAGGTTCAGAGACCCAGTACTTC
TRBJ1-1	TRBD1	TRBV7-2	-	CASTRQGGGPQEAFF	TGTGCCAGCACCAGACAGGGGGGGGGTCCGCAAGAAGCTTTCTTT